The sample holds many counts of the clone carrying this TCR beta chain. Its antigen is still unknown. Trimming took off 4 bases at V and 11 bases at J, with 6 bases between the two ends. The CDR3 runs to 10 residues. Looked up from germline, CDR1 is MNHNS and CDR2 is SASEGT. TCRdb re-called the 5' RACE reads with MiXCR, one entry per CDR3 protein. Among under 15,000 distinct CDR3 sequences, about 5% were seen once, and the ten largest hold 35% to 40%. The entry originates in a study of spatial heterogeneity in lung cancer. Study in general: Alpha-chain sequences were consistently detected less often than beta-chain sequences.

Points from the study as a whole: Tumor mutation counts were tracked by expanded intratumoral alpha and beta TCR counts. There was tracking of ubiquitous and regional nonsynonymous mutations by the respective counts of ubiquitous and regional expanded TCRs.

The time point is: sample taken at primary tumor resection. The donors were approximately 65 patients with non-small cell lung cancer that was early-stage and untreated. Without sorting, whole RNA was sequenced from tumor, nontumor lung or frozen PBMC. This chain connects TRBV6-1 to TRBJ1-5; no clear D. The TCR comes from a male donor with early-stage non-small cell lung cancer. The sequenced sample was lung tumor tissue, obtained at surgery. CDR3 protein: CASSARTQHF. In DNA form, the CDR3 reads TGTGCCAGCAGTGCCCGAACCCAGCATTTT.